The next 9 T cell receptor beta chains were all read from a single sample in a study of neurological immune-mediated disorders. Using its own MiXCR run on the 5' RACE reads, TCRdb lists one record per CDR3 protein. The profile shows about 38,000 distinct CDR3 sequences, 4.8% of them singletons. The sample taken for sequencing was CD4+ T cells from blood. The source of these receptors is a young man in good health.

This clonotype has ten or more counts. The chain is built from TRBV20-1 and TRBJ2-2; D perhaps matches TRBD2 (5 bases). CDR3 length equals 16 residues. Trimming pared 0 bases from V and 1 base from J, leaving 12 bases between. Germline V lookup: CDR1 DFQATT, CDR2 SNEGSKA (reference sequence). The CDR3, as DNA: TGCAGTGCTAGAGAAATTGGAGGCAAGAACACCGGGGAGCTGTTTTTT. Translation gives CSAREIGGKNTGELFF.

This clonotype was counted many times. The V and J genes are TRBV11-2 and TRBJ2-3; 9 bases align to TRBD2. This CDR3 has 18 amino acids. V shed 2 bases, J shed 5 bases, and the junction held 14 bases outside the gene matches. CDR1 is SGHAT and CDR2 is FQNNGV in the germline V gene. CDR3 sequence reads: CASSLNTNGGGEGDTQYF. The DNA for the CDR3 is TGTGCCAGCAGCTTAAATACCAACGGCGGGGGGGAAGGAGATACGCAGTATTTT.

This clonotype has ten or more counts. V is TRBV7-2 and J is TRBJ1-6, with 7 bases matching TRBD1. This CDR3 has 14 amino acids. The trim removed 5 bases at V and 10 bases at J, leaving 8 bases unmatched. Germline V lookup: CDR1 SGHTA, CDR2 FQGNSA. The CDR3: CASSQGTERSPLHF. DNA of the CDR3: TGTGCCAGCAGCCAAGGGACAGAACGGTCACCCCTCCACTTT. The whole variable domain, remainder taken from reference TRBV7-2 and TRBJ1-6, is GAGVSQSPSNKVTEKGKDVELRCDPISGHTALYWYRQSLGQGLEFLIYFQGNSAPDKSGLPSDRFSAERTGGSVSTLTIQRTQQEDSAVYLCASSQGTERSPLHFGNGTRLTVT.

This clonotype was detected ten times or more. CDR3 coding DNA: TGCGCCAGCAGCTTGGAATGGGGGGGATACGAGCAGTACTTC. This encodes CASSLEWGGYEQYF. The V and J genes are TRBV5-1 and TRBJ2-7; 7 bases are a match to TRBD2. V was clipped by 0 bases and J by 4 bases; unmatched bases: 4. The CDR3 consists of 14 residues. Germline CDR1 is SGHRS and CDR2 is YFSETQ. Supplemented by reference TRBV5-1 and TRBJ2-7, the full variable domain reads KAGVTQTPRYLIKTRGQQVTLSCSPISGHRSVSWYQQTPGQGLQFLFEYFSETQRNKGNFPGRFSGRQFSNSRSEMNVSTLELGDSALYLCASSLEWGGYEQYFGPGTRLTVT.

This clonotype was counted at least ten times. This chain uses TRBV7-2 with TRBJ2-6, with D perhaps matching TRBD1 or TRBD2 (5 bases each). Trimming took off 1 base at V and 1 base at J, with 14 bases between the two ends. The CDR3 is 18 amino acids. Germline V CDR1 and CDR2: SGHTA, FQGNSA. For the CDR3, the DNA is TGTGCCAGCAGCTTAGTTGCAGGGACCCCTTCTGGGGCCAACGTCCTGACTTTC. This sequence encodes CASSLVAGTPSGANVLTF.

This clonotype came up many times. J is TRBJ2-3 and V is TRBV9; a weak D match, TRBD2 (5 bases). Trimming pared 3 bases from V and 14 bases from J, leaving 19 bases between. Germline CDR1 reads SGDLS; CDR2 reads YYNGEE. The CDR3 runs 13 residues. CDR3 loop: CASSGPQKAVPYF. As DNA, the CDR3 is TGTGCCAGCAGCGGTCCCCAAAAAGCGGTACCGTATTTT.

This clonotype was detected many times. The chain employs TRBV11-2 and TRBJ1-2, with D uncertain. The length of the CDR3 is 15 residues. Germline V lookup: CDR1 SGHAT, CDR2 FQNNGV. V was cut by 0 bases and J by 0 bases, with 8 bases left in between. The CDR3 sequence is CASSLEGVANYGYTF. The CDR3 coding sequence is TGTGCCAGCAGCTTAGAAGGAGTTGCTAACTATGGCTACACCTTC.

This clonotype was seen at least ten times. The rearrangement uses TRBV4-3 and TRBJ2-2, with D possibly being TRBD1 (7 bases). Germline V gives CDR1 LGHNA, CDR2 YSLEER. The CDR3 length is 18 residues. Trimming pared 0 bases from V and 6 bases from J, leaving 20 bases between. CDR3 amino acids: CASSQDYGTGEVAGELFF. CDR3 bases: TGCGCCAGCAGCCAAGATTACGGAACAGGGGAGGTGGCCGGGGAGCTGTTTTTT.

The chain links TRBV6-1 to TRBJ2-2; D tentatively fits TRBD1 or TRBD2 (7 bases each). The CDR3 extends over 18 amino acids. Germline V gene lookup returns CDR1 MNHNS and CDR2 SASEGT. Trimming stripped 4 bases from V and 3 bases from J, with 21 bases between. In nucleotides, the CDR3 is TGTGCCAGCAGTGCGGGGGGACAGTTCCCCCCTTACACCGGGGAGCTGTTTTTT. Translating it yields CASSAGGQFPPYTGELFF.